Following are 9 T cell receptor beta chains from one sample sequenced in a study of blood T cell repertoires in COVID-19. Clones were sequenced by immunoSEQ multiplex PCR, and TCRdb holds only the in-frame ones, with some missing. Found here are 260,000 or so clones, 80% to 90% of them singletons; the top ten hold approximately 6%. The sample comprised peripheral blood. Receptor source: an elderly man with acute or convalescent COVID-19.

This clone occurred a few times. V is TRBV10-3 and J is TRBJ1-1; 7 nucleotides agree with TRBD1. The CDR3 spans 14 residues. CDR1 is ENHRY and CDR2 is SYGVKD in the germline V gene. J was trimmed by 5 bases and V by 6 bases; bases with no gene match: 9. CDR3 in amino acids: CAISANRGGTEAFF. The CDR3 nucleotides are TGTGCCATCAGCGCTAACAGGGGCGGGACTGAAGCTTTCTTT.

The chain carries TRBV5-1 and TRBJ2-5, with 9 bases aligning to TRBD1. The V and J ends lost 1 base and 3 bases, in that order; junction bases with no gene match: 4. CDR3 length: 15 amino acids. Germline V lookup: CDR1 SGHRS, CDR2 YFSETQ. The CDR3 region is CASSLLGQGKETQYF. In DNA form, the CDR3 reads TGCGCCAGCAGCTTGCTTGGACAGGGGAAAGAGACCCAGTACTTC.

This clone showed up just once. The genes are TRBV24-1 and TRBJ2-3; 7 bases are a match to TRBD2. The CDR3 runs to 16 residues. Germline V CDR1 and CDR2: KGHDR, SFDVKD. The junction had 8 bases not matched to a gene; V was cut back by 5 bases and J by 1 base. CDR3 sequence (DNA): TGTGCCACCAGTGTAGGCCTAGCGGAGGGCACAGATACGCAGTATTTT. Translated, it gives CATSVGLAEGTDTQYF.

The V and J genes are TRBV5-1 and TRBJ2-7; a weak D match, TRBD2 (6 bases). The V gene's germline CDR1 is SGHRS and CDR2 YFSETQ. V lost 2 bases and J 6 bases, leaving 15 bases between the germline ends. This CDR3 has 14 amino acids. The CDR3 sequence: CASSFGGPGSEQYF. The CDR3 DNA reads TGCGCCAGCAGCTTCGGAGGGCCGGGTAGCGAGCAGTACTTC.

V and J are TRBV2 and TRBJ2-3; maybe TRBD2 (6 bases). Deletions cut 2 bases from V and 4 bases from J, with 13 bases between. Looked up from germline, CDR1 is SNHLY and CDR2 is FYNNEI. The CDR3 is 15 amino acids. CDR3 bases: TGTGCCAGCAGTGAATTACTAGCTGTCGCAGATACGCAGTATTTT. Its protein product is CASSELLAVADTQYF.

As regards this clone: This CDR3 is also generated by other DNA sequences in the sample. The chain employs TRBV19 and TRBJ1-1; TRBD1 matches at 8 bases. CDR1 and CDR2 from the germline V gene are LNHDA and SQIVND (reference sequence). V trimming: 3 bases; J trimming: 1 base; junction bases outside the gene matches: 1. The CDR3 is made up of 14 amino acids. As DNA, the CDR3 is TGTGCCAGTAGTATCCAGGGGGCGAACACTGAAGCTTTCTTT. Translating gives CASSIQGANTEAFF.

V usage is TRBV3-1 (or the pseudogene TRBV3-2) and J usage is TRBJ1-6, with TRBD1 as a possible D gene (5 bases). The V gene lost 0 bases and the J gene lost 4 bases, with 10 bases spanning the gap. This CDR3 comprises 16 residues. The germline gives CDR1 LGHDT, CDR2 YNNKEL (reference sequence). For the CDR3, the DNA is TGTGCCAGCAGCCAAGAAGGGGTTGTTTATAATTCACCCCTCCACTTT. It specifies CASSQEGVVYNSPLHF.

This chain joins TRBV30 and TRBJ1-1; D ambiguous. The CDR3 is made up of 13 amino acids. CDR1 and CDR2 (germline): GTSNPN, SVGIG (reference sequence). Deletions cut 3 bases from V and 2 bases from J, with 10 bases between. The chain's CDR3 is CAWRRKSNTEAFF. The CDR3 DNA is TGTGCCTGGAGGCGAAAGAGTAACACTGAAGCTTTCTTT.

V usage is TRBV18 and J usage is TRBJ1-3, with D maybe TRBD1 (5 bases). The CDR3 covers 15 residues. V lost 0 bases and J 0 bases, leaving 6 bases between the germline ends. The germline gives CDR1 KGHSH, CDR2 LQKENI. The CDR3 nucleotides are TGTGCCAGCTCACCACCGACAGTCTCTGGAAACACCATATATTTT. Amino acid sequence: CASSPPTVSGNTIYF.